This TCR beta chain was observed in a study of spatial heterogeneity in lung cancer. TCRdb processed the 5' RACE reads anew with MiXCR; each CDR3 protein has one entry. This table has 2,500 to 3,000 distinct CDR3 sequences, approximately 49% appearing once. This clonotype has just one count. As yet, its antigen is unknown. A library prepared for alpha chains yielded this beta chain as an off-target read; its size is of little meaning. Broader study findings: Tumors with more nonsynonymous mutations had more expanded intratumoral alpha and beta TCRs.

Stated time point: sample taken at primary tumor resection. Patients with untreated early-stage non-small cell lung cancer, numbering 55 to 75, were the donors. In each case, whole RNA from tumor, nontumor lung or frozen PBMC was sequenced unsorted. This CDR3 is built from 15 residues. Trimming pared 6 bases from V and 0 bases from J, leaving 13 bases between. The germline V gene has CDR1 MNHEY and CDR2 SVGAGI. This clonotype was sampled from a male donor with early-stage non-small cell lung cancer. The source was lung tumor tissue, collected at surgery. The chain joins TRBV6-5 to TRBJ2-3, with D tentatively TRBD1 or TRBD2 (6 bases each). CDR3 in DNA: TGTGCCAGCAGAATGGGGGGCACTAGCACAGATACGCAGTATTTT. Translated, it gives CASRMGGTSTDTQYF.